The 4 T cell receptor beta chains in this list originate from one sample, sequenced in a study of CD8 T cells in Susac syndrome. RNA, at about 0.45 to 1 ug, was reverse transcribed with random hexamers. Via MiXCR, TCRdb re-called the immunoSEQ multiplex PCR reads, giving one row per CDR3 protein. Altogether approximately 150,000 distinct CDR3 sequences are present, around 92% being singletons, with the ten largest covering around 0.087%. Specimen: CD4+ T cells from PBMCs. The origin of the receptors is a human donor in good health.

The rearrangement uses TRBV5-1 and TRBJ2-3, with D perhaps TRBD1 (6 bases). Trimming removed 4 bases at V and 4 bases at J, with 16 bases between. From germline, CDR1 is SGHRS and CDR2 YFSETQ. This CDR3 contains 15 residues. The CDR3 loop is CASSPGPWGPDTQYF. The CDR3 nucleotides are TGCGCCAGCAGCCCGGGCCCTTGGGGGCCAGATACGCAGTATTTT.

V usage is TRBV29-1 and J usage is TRBJ1-4, with D possibly being TRBD1 (6 bases). With 4 bases removed from V and 4 bases from J, the gap between germline ends came to 10 bases. The CDR3 has 13 amino acids. Germline CDR1 and CDR2: SQVTM and ANQGSEA. CDR3 coding DNA: TGCAGCGTTGGAGAGGGGGGTAATGAAAAACTGTTTTTT. Its translation is CSVGEGGNEKLFF. Based on the CDR3 plus reference TRBV29-1 and TRBJ1-4, the full variable domain is SAVISQKPSRDICQRGTSLTIQCQVDSQVTMMFWYRQQPGQSLTLIATANQGSEATYESGFVIDKFPISRPNLTFSTLTVSNMSPEDSSIYLCSVGEGGNEKLFFGSGTQLSVL.

The V call is TRBV28, the J call TRBJ2-2; 13 bases match TRBD2. J lost 6 bases, V lost 4 bases, and 5 bases had no gene match. CDR1 MDHEN and CDR2 SYDVKM come from the germline V gene. This CDR3 region has 16 residues. The chain's CDR3 is CASSSWTSGRPGELFF. CDR3 coding DNA: TGTGCCAGCAGTTCATGGACTAGCGGGAGACCCGGGGAGCTGTTTTTT. Together with reference TRBV28 and TRBJ2-2, the CDR3 gives the full variable domain: DVKVTQSSRYLVKRTGEKVFLECVQDMDHENMFWYRQDPGLGLRLIYFSYDVKMKEKGDIPEGYSVSREKKERFSLILESASTNQTSMYLCASSSWTSGRPGELFFGEGSRLTVL.

The chain couples TRBV7-2 to TRBJ2-7; 7 positions match TRBD1. Germline V lookup: CDR1 SGHTA, CDR2 FQGNSA. The CDR3 is 15 amino acids. The J segment lost 4 bases and the V segment lost 5 bases, leaving 11 bases of the junction unmatched. The CDR3 nucleotides read TGTGCCAGCAGCCTACAGACAGGGATGATTTACGAGCAGTACTTC. Protein product: CASSLQTGMIYEQYF.